The clone carrying this T cell receptor beta chain registers medium-sized by frequency. Its matching antigen is unknown. TRB was amplified from approximately 250 ng of peripheral blood genomic DNA per sample. TRB was amplified by touch-down multiplex PCR, primer pools A and B combined. TCRdb reprocessed the multiplex PCR reads and stores each CDR3 protein as one record, lacking DNA. The sample is made up of roughly 4,800 distinct CDR3 sequences, and the top ten hold roughly 18% of it. This sample is part of a study of T cell clusters in autoimmune cytopenias. Study results and caveats: Clustering suggested that physiological T cell clusters were missing in primary autoimmune cytopenia patients. Comparing secondary cytopenia with chronic lymphocytic leukemia showed no cluster-lack signature, apparently masked by lymphoma repertoire. TRB repertoire shifts in secondary cytopenia and chronic lymphocytic leukemia mostly reflected lymphoma, not autoimmunity. Active autoimmune hepatitis patients had roughly 3.3-fold fewer exclusive TRB clusters than healthy donors.

CDR1 is MNHEY, CDR2 SMNVEV, per germline (reference sequence). The CDR3 has 15 residues. Sequenced sample: peripheral blood. This rearrangement joins TRBV27 to TRBJ2-3; there is no DNA to check the TCRdb D call of TRBD1. This receptor was taken from a human donor with an autoimmune cytopenia or autoimmune hepatitis (not recorded which). Here the CDR3 reads CASSPGTASTDTQYF.